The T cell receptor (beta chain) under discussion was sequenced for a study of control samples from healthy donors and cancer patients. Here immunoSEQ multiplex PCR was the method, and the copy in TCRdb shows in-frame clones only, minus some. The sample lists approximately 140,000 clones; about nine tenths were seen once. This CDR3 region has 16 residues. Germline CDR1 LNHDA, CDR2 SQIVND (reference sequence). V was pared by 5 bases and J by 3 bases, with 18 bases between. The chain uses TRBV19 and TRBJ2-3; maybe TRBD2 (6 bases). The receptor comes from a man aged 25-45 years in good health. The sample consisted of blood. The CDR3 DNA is TGTGCCAGTAGTCCTTTAGCTTTAGGAGGGACAGATACGCAGTATTTT. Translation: CASSPLALGGTDTQYF.